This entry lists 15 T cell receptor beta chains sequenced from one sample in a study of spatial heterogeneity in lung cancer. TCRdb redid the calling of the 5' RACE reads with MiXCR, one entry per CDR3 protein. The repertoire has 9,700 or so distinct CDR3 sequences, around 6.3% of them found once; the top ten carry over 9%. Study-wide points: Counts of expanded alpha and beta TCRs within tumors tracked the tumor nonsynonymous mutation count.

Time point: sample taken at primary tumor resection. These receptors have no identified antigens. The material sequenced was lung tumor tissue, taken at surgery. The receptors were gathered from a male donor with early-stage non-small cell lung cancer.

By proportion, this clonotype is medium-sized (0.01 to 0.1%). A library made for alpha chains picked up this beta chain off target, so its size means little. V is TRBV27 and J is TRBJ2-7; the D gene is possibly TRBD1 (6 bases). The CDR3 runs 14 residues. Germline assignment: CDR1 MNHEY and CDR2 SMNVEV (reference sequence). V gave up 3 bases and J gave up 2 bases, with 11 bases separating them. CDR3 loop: CASSLKAGAYEQYV. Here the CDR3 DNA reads TGTGCCAGCAGTTTGAAGGCAGGGGCCTACGAGCAGTACGTC.

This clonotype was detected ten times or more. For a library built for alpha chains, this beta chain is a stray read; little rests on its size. The CDR3 loop reads CASRPRGASGYTF. In DNA form, the CDR3 reads TGTGCCAGCAGGCCACGGGGGGCGAGTGGCTACACCTTC. The V gene is TRBV28, the J gene TRBJ1-2; weak D call: TRBD1 (6 bases). V was pared by 6 bases and J by 7 bases, with 15 bases between. This CDR3 is 13 amino acids long. CDR1 MDHEN and CDR2 SYDVKM come from the germline V gene.

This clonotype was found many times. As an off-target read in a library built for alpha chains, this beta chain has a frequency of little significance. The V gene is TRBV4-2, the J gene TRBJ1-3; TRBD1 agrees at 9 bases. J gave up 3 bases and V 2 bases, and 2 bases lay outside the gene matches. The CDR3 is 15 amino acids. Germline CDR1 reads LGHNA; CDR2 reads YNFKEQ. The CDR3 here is CASSQTGGNGNTIYF. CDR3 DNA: TGTGCCAGCAGCCAAACAGGGGGCAATGGAAACACCATATATTTT.

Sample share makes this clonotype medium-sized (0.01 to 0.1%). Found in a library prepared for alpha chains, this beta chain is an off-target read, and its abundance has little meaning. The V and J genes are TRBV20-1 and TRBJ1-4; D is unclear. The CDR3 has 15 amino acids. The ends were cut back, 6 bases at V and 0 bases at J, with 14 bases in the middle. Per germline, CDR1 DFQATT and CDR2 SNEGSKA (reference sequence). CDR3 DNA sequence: TGCAGTGCGGCCGAGAGGACCTCAACTAATGAAAAACTGTTTTTT. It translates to CSAAERTSTNEKLFF.

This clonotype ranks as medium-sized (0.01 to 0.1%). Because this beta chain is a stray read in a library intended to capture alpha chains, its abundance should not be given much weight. The CDR3 here is CATSDYRGGNEQFF. In DNA, the CDR3 is TGTGCCACCAGTGATTACAGGGGGGGCAATGAGCAGTTCTTC. The chain links TRBV24-1 to TRBJ2-1, with D possibly matching TRBD1 (8 bases). The CDR3 covers 14 residues. The V gene's germline CDR1 is KGHDR and CDR2 SFDVKD. Between the trimmed V and J ends, which lost 2 bases and 6 bases, there was a span of 10 bases.

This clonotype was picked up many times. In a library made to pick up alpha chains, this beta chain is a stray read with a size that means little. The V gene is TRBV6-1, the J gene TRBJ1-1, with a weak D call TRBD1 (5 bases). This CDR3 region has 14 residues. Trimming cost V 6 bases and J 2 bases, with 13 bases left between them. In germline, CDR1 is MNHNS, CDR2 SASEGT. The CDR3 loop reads CASSQPTDNTEAFF. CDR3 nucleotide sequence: TGTGCCAGCAGCCAACCGACAGACAACACTGAAGCTTTCTTT.

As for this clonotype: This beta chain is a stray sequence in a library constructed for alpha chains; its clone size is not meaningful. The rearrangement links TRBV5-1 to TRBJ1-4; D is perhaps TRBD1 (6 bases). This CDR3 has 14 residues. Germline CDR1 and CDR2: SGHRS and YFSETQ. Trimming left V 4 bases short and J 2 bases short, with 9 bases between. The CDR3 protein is CASSTGHTNEKLFF. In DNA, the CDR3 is TGCGCCAGCAGCACGGGACACACTAATGAAAAACTGTTTTTT.

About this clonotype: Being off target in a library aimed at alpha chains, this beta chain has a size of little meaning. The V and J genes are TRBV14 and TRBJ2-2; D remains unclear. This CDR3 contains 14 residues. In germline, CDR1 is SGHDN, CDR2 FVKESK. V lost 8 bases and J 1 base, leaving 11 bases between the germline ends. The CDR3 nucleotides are TGTGCCAGCGCCCGGCATCTGAACACCGGGGAGCTGTTTTTT. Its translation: CASARHLNTGELFF.

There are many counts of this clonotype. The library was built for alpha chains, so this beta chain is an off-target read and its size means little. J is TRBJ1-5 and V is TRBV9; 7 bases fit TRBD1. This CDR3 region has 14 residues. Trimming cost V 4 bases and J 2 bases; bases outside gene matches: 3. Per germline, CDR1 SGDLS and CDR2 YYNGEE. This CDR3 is CASSPTGGNQPQHF. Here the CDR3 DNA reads TGTGCCAGCAGCCCTACAGGGGGCAATCAGCCCCAGCATTTT.

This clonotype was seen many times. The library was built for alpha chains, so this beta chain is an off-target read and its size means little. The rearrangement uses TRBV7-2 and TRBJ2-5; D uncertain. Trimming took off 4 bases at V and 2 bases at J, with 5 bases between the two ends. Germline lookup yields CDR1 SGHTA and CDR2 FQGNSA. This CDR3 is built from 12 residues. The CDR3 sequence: CASSSAQETQYF. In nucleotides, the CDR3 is TGTGCCAGCAGCTCAGCACAAGAGACCCAGTACTTC.

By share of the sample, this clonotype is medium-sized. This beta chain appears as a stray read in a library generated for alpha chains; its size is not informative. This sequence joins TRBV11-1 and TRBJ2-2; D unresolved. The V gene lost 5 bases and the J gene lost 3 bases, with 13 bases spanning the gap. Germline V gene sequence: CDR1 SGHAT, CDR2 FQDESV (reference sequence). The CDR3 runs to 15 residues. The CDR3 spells CASSPGDFYTGELFF. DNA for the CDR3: TGTGCCAGCAGCCCTGGCGACTTTTACACCGGGGAGCTGTTTTTT.

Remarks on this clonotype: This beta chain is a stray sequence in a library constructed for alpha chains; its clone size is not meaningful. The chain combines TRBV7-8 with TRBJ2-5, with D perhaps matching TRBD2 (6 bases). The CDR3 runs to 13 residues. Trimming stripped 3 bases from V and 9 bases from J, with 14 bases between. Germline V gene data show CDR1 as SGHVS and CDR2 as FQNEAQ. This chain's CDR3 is CASSLGLTAAQYF. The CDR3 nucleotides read TGTGCCAGCAGCTTGGGACTGACAGCCGCCCAGTACTTC.

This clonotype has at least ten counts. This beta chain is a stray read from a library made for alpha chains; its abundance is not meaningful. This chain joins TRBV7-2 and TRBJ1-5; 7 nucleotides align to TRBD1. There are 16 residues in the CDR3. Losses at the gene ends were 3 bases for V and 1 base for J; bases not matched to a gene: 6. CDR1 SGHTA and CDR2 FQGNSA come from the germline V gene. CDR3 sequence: CASSFRPGGSNQPQHF. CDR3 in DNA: TGTGCCAGCAGCTTCAGGCCAGGGGGAAGCAATCAGCCCCAGCATTTT.

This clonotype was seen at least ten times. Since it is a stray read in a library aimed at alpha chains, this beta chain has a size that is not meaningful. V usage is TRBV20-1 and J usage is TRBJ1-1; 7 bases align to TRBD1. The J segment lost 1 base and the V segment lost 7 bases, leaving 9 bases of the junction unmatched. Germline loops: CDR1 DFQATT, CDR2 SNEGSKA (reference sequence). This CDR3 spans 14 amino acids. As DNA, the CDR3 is TGCAGTGGGGTAGACAGGGCTTCGAACACTGAAGCTTTCTTT. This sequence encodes CSGVDRASNTEAFF.

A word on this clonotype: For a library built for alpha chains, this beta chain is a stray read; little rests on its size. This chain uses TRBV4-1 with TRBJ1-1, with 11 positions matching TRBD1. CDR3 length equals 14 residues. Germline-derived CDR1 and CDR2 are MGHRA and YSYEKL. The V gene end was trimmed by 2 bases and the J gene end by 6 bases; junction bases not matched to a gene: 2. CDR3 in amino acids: CASSQTDRGPEAFF. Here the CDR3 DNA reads TGCGCCAGCAGCCAAACGGACAGGGGGCCTGAAGCTTTCTTT.